These T cell receptor beta chains were read from a single sample in a study. In TCRdb, the RT-PCR reads were re-called with MiXCR into one record per CDR3 protein. This sample has about 680,000 distinct CDR3 sequences, with approximately 15% found just once. The specimen sequenced was memory CD4+ T cells from blood. Every receptor here comes from a female donor in good health, serving as a healthy control. Each CDR3 is given with its conserved first and last residue. D genes are given only for firm matches. A clone size is listed for some rows: how often the clone was seen (once, few, many), or a class if it is expanded.

j_gene: TRBJ1-2
abundance: few
len: 16
v_gene: TRBV18
d_gene: .
CDR3nt: TGTGCCAGCTCACCAGAGACCACCCCGAGGATCTATGGCTACACCTTC
CDR3aa: CASSPETTPRIYGYTF

j_gene: TRBJ1-5
abundance: few
len: 16
v_gene: TRBV15
d_gene: .
CDR3nt: TGTGCCACCAGCAGATCGGGGACCCCTGGGAATCAGCCCCAGCATTTT
CDR3aa: CATSRSGTPGNQPQHF

j_gene: TRBJ2-1
abundance: .
len: 17
v_gene: TRBV29-1
d_gene: TRBD2
CDR3nt: TGCAGCGTTGGGACTAGCGGGAGGGCCTCCATCTACAATGAGCAGTTCTTC
CDR3aa: CSVGTSGRASIYNEQFF

j_gene: TRBJ2-3
abundance: many
len: 15
v_gene: TRBV10-3
d_gene: .
CDR3nt: TGTGCCATCAAGGGCCCACAGACGCAGACAGATACGCAGTATTTT
CDR3aa: CAIKGPQTQTDTQYF

j_gene: TRBJ2-5
abundance: many
len: 13
v_gene: TRBV20-1
d_gene: .
CDR3nt: TGCAGTGCTAGTCCGACAGGCCAAGAGACCCAGTACTTC
CDR3aa: CSASPTGQETQYF

j_gene: TRBJ1-5
abundance: .
len: 15
v_gene: TRBV30
d_gene: .
CDR3nt: TGTGCCTGGGAAGATCGACGAGGCCTCCATCAGCCCCAGCATTTT
CDR3aa: CAWEDRRGLHQPQHF

j_gene: TRBJ2-6
abundance: .
len: 16
v_gene: TRBV3-1
d_gene: .
CDR3nt: TGTGCCAGCAGCCAAGGATATAGATCTGGGGCCAACGTCCTGACTTTC
CDR3aa: CASSQGYRSGANVLTF

j_gene: TRBJ2-5
abundance: few
len: 12
v_gene: TRBV20-1
d_gene: TRBD1
CDR3nt: TGCAGTGCTCGGGACAGGGGAGAGACCCAGTACTTC
CDR3aa: CSARDRGETQYF

j_gene: TRBJ2-2
abundance: many
len: 15
v_gene: TRBV7-7
d_gene: TRBD1
CDR3nt: TGTGCTAGCAGCTTATCAGCAGGGGGTACCGGGGAGCTGTTTTTT
CDR3aa: CASSLSAGGTGELFF

j_gene: TRBJ2-1
abundance: many
len: 14
v_gene: TRBV20-1
d_gene: TRBD2
CDR3nt: TGCAGTGCGGCGCTAGCGGGAGGGCGCAATGAGCAGTTCTTC
CDR3aa: CSAALAGGRNEQFF

j_gene: TRBJ2-1
abundance: few
len: 18
v_gene: TRBV7-2
d_gene: TRBD2
CDR3nt: TGTGCCAGCAGCCCCCGACTAAGCGGGGGGGGATCGGCCGTTGAGCAGTTCTTC
CDR3aa: CASSPRLSGGGSAVEQFF

j_gene: TRBJ1-5
abundance: .
len: 16
v_gene: TRBV5-1
d_gene: TRBD1
CDR3nt: TGCGCCAGCAGCCCGGGGGGCTCAGGGGGGGATCAGCCCCAGCATTTT
CDR3aa: CASSPGGSGGDQPQHF

j_gene: TRBJ2-1
abundance: few
len: 15
v_gene: TRBV19
d_gene: TRBD2
CDR3nt: TGTGCCAGTAGTAGGGAAGCGGGGGCCGGGAATGAGCAGTTCTTC
CDR3aa: CASSREAGAGNEQFF

j_gene: TRBJ2-1
abundance: many
len: 16
v_gene: TRBV10-3
d_gene: TRBD1
CDR3nt: TGTGCCATCAGTGAAGGTACAGGGGTTGTGAACAATGAGCAGTTCTTC
CDR3aa: CAISEGTGVVNNEQFF

j_gene: TRBJ1-4
abundance: once
len: 15
v_gene: TRBV20-1
d_gene: .
CDR3nt: TGCAGTGCTAGCTCTCTAAGGGGCAGTAATGAAAAACTGTTTTTT
CDR3aa: CSASSLRGSNEKLFF

j_gene: TRBJ2-1
abundance: .
len: 13
v_gene: TRBV24-1
d_gene: .
CDR3nt: TGTGCCACCAGTGATCCCCTGGGGGGTGAGCAGTTCTTC
CDR3aa: CATSDPLGGEQFF

j_gene: TRBJ2-7
abundance: .
len: 14
v_gene: TRBV5-1
d_gene: .
CDR3nt: TGCGCCAGCAGCGGCACGGGACAAGTCTACGAGCAGTACTTC
CDR3aa: CASSGTGQVYEQYF

j_gene: TRBJ2-1
abundance: .
len: 14
v_gene: TRBV11-2
d_gene: .
CDR3nt: TGTGCCAGCAGCCCAGGTGAGGGGTTAGGTGAGCAGTTCTTC
CDR3aa: CASSPGEGLGEQFF

j_gene: TRBJ2-1
abundance: many
len: 14
v_gene: TRBV20-1
d_gene: TRBD1
CDR3nt: TGCAGTGCGAGACAGGGGGGCACCTACAATGAGCAGTTCTTC
CDR3aa: CSARQGGTYNEQFF

j_gene: TRBJ2-7
abundance: many
len: 17
v_gene: TRBV7-2
d_gene: TRBD2
CDR3nt: TGTGCCAGCAGCTTAGGCGGCGGGGGGGCGTTCACCTACGAGCAGTACTTC
CDR3aa: CASSLGGGGAFTYEQYF

j_gene: TRBJ2-1
abundance: .
len: 14
v_gene: TRBV5-1
d_gene: .
CDR3nt: TGCGCCAGCAGCTTGGCCCAAGCCTACAATGAGCAGTTCTTC
CDR3aa: CASSLAQAYNEQFF

j_gene: TRBJ1-1
abundance: few
len: 11
v_gene: TRBV6-6
d_gene: .
CDR3nt: TGTGCCAGCAGTTACGGGGGGGGGGCTTTCTTT
CDR3aa: CASSYGGGAFF

j_gene: TRBJ1-2
abundance: few
len: 12
v_gene: TRBV12-3/TRBV12-4
d_gene: .
CDR3nt: TGTGCCAGCAATTACGGAAACTATGGCTACACCTTC
CDR3aa: CASNYGNYGYTF

j_gene: TRBJ2-5
abundance: few
len: 13
v_gene: TRBV2
d_gene: .
CDR3nt: TGTGCCAGCAGTGAAACGACATCTGGGACCCAGTACTTC
CDR3aa: CASSETTSGTQYF

j_gene: TRBJ1-5
abundance: few
len: 15
v_gene: TRBV3-1
d_gene: .
CDR3nt: TGTGCCAGCAGCCAAGACGTAGGGAGCAATCAGCCCCAGCATTTT
CDR3aa: CASSQDVGSNQPQHF

j_gene: TRBJ1-1
abundance: few
len: 13
v_gene: TRBV12-3/TRBV12-4
d_gene: TRBD1
CDR3nt: TGTGCCAGCAACCGAGAGCCGGGACAGCAGGATTTCTTT
CDR3aa: CASNREPGQQDFF

j_gene: TRBJ2-3
abundance: many
len: 12
v_gene: TRBV30
d_gene: .
CDR3nt: TGTGCCTGGAGTGAGAGGACAGATACGCAGTATTTT
CDR3aa: CAWSERTDTQYF

j_gene: TRBJ2-5
abundance: many
len: 14
v_gene: TRBV28
d_gene: .
CDR3nt: TGTGCCAGCAGTCTTCCGGGACGTCCAGAGACCCAGTACTTC
CDR3aa: CASSLPGRPETQYF

j_gene: TRBJ1-1
abundance: .
len: 12
v_gene: TRBV18
d_gene: .
CDR3nt: TGTGCCAGCTCACCACCGGACACTGAAGCTTTCTTT
CDR3aa: CASSPPDTEAFF

j_gene: TRBJ1-2
abundance: .
len: 12
v_gene: TRBV12-3/TRBV12-4
d_gene: .
CDR3nt: TGTGCCAGCAGTTTAAACAGGTTGGGCTACACCTTC
CDR3aa: CASSLNRLGYTF

j_gene: TRBJ2-1
abundance: .
len: 15
v_gene: TRBV7-2
d_gene: .
CDR3nt: TGTGCCAGCAGCTTAGTTGCAGGGCGGGGTCATGAGCAGTTCTTC
CDR3aa: CASSLVAGRGHEQFF

j_gene: TRBJ1-4
abundance: many
len: 14
v_gene: TRBV5-6
d_gene: .
CDR3nt: TGTGCCAGCAGCCTACTGGCGACTAATGAAAAACTGTTTTTT
CDR3aa: CASSLLATNEKLFF

j_gene: TRBJ2-6
abundance: few
len: 15
v_gene: TRBV18
d_gene: .
CDR3nt: TGTGCCAGCTCACCCGGGGTCTCTTTAACCAACGTCCTGACTTTC
CDR3aa: CASSPGVSLTNVLTF

j_gene: TRBJ2-1
abundance: many
len: 14
v_gene: TRBV12-3/TRBV12-4
d_gene: .
CDR3nt: TGTGCCAGCAGTTTAAGACCGTCCTACAATGAGCAGTTCTTC
CDR3aa: CASSLRPSYNEQFF

j_gene: TRBJ2-7
abundance: many
len: 14
v_gene: TRBV6-5
d_gene: .
CDR3nt: TGTGCCAGCAGTTGGGCACAGGGAATTACCGAGCAGTACTTC
CDR3aa: CASSWAQGITEQYF

j_gene: TRBJ1-1
abundance: few
len: 15
v_gene: TRBV10-3
d_gene: .
CDR3nt: TGTGCCATCAGTGACGAACAGGGTAGTGGCACTGAAGCTTTCTTT
CDR3aa: CAISDEQGSGTEAFF

j_gene: TRBJ1-1
abundance: .
len: 14
v_gene: TRBV6-5
d_gene: .
CDR3nt: TGTGCCAGCAGTTACACCCAGCTGAACACTGAAGCTTTCTTT
CDR3aa: CASSYTQLNTEAFF

j_gene: TRBJ1-4
abundance: .
len: 14
v_gene: TRBV7-9
d_gene: TRBD1
CDR3nt: TGTGCCAGCAGCCCGGACAGGGGGCTTGAAAAACTGTTTTTT
CDR3aa: CASSPDRGLEKLFF

j_gene: TRBJ2-7
abundance: few
len: 17
v_gene: TRBV4-3
d_gene: TRBD1
CDR3nt: TGCGCCAGCAGCCAGACCTCCGGGACAGGGGTGTACTACGAGCAGTACTTC
CDR3aa: CASSQTSGTGVYYEQYF

j_gene: TRBJ2-1
abundance: many
len: 14
v_gene: TRBV27
d_gene: TRBD2
CDR3nt: TGTGCCAGCAAGGAACGACTAGCGAGGAATGAGCAGTTCTTC
CDR3aa: CASKERLARNEQFF

j_gene: TRBJ1-5
abundance: .
len: 10
v_gene: TRBV20-1
d_gene: .
CDR3nt: TGCAGTGCTAGCGGGGCCGGGCAGCATTTT
CDR3aa: CSASGAGQHF

j_gene: TRBJ2-2
abundance: .
len: 13
v_gene: TRBV12-3/TRBV12-4
d_gene: .
CDR3nt: TGTGCCAGCAAGGCAGGGTGGACCGGGGAGCTGTTTTTT
CDR3aa: CASKAGWTGELFF

j_gene: TRBJ2-7
abundance: many
len: 15
v_gene: TRBV18
d_gene: .
CDR3nt: TGTGCCAGCTCACCACCCAGGGGCGACAGCTACGAGCAGTACTTC
CDR3aa: CASSPPRGDSYEQYF

j_gene: TRBJ2-3
abundance: .
len: 13
v_gene: TRBV7-2
d_gene: .
CDR3nt: TGTGCCAGCAGCTCACTACGGGGAGATACGCAGTATTTT
CDR3aa: CASSSLRGDTQYF

j_gene: TRBJ2-7
abundance: many
len: 15
v_gene: TRBV27
d_gene: TRBD2
CDR3nt: TGTGCCAGTCTGAAGGCGGGGGGCACGTCGTACGAGCAGTACTTC
CDR3aa: CASLKAGGTSYEQYF

j_gene: TRBJ2-7
abundance: few
len: 15
v_gene: TRBV27
d_gene: .
CDR3nt: TGTGCCAGCAGTCCCCTAACGGCGGGAACTTACGAGCAGTACTTC
CDR3aa: CASSPLTAGTYEQYF

j_gene: TRBJ2-7
abundance: .
len: 13
v_gene: TRBV7-2
d_gene: .
CDR3nt: TGTGCCAGCAGCTTAGGAGTGGAGCCCGAGCAGTACTTC
CDR3aa: CASSLGVEPEQYF

j_gene: TRBJ2-3
abundance: few
len: 13
v_gene: TRBV7-2
d_gene: .
CDR3nt: TGTGCCAGCAGCTCCCGGGCAAGCGATACGCAGTATTTT
CDR3aa: CASSSRASDTQYF

j_gene: TRBJ1-1
abundance: .
len: 11
v_gene: TRBV20-1
d_gene: .
CDR3nt: TGCTCTGCGGAGGCAAACACTGAAGCTTTCTTT
CDR3aa: CSAEANTEAFF

j_gene: TRBJ1-2
abundance: few
len: 14
v_gene: TRBV20-1
d_gene: .
CDR3nt: TGCAGTGCTAGAGATACGCGGGCGAACTATGGCTACACCTTC
CDR3aa: CSARDTRANYGYTF

j_gene: TRBJ1-3
abundance: .
len: 15
v_gene: TRBV10-3
d_gene: .
CDR3nt: TGTGCCATCAGTGAGTCGCAGGCTGGTGGAAACACCATATATTTT
CDR3aa: CAISESQAGGNTIYF

j_gene: TRBJ1-3
abundance: many
len: 13
v_gene: TRBV20-1
d_gene: TRBD1
CDR3nt: TGCAGTGCTAGTGCAGGGGGTCGAGACACCATATATTTT
CDR3aa: CSASAGGRDTIYF

j_gene: TRBJ2-7
abundance: few
len: 16
v_gene: TRBV20-1
d_gene: TRBD1
CDR3nt: TGCAGTGCGCAGGTCCCGAGGGGGCGAGAAATCTACGAGCAGTACTTC
CDR3aa: CSAQVPRGREIYEQYF